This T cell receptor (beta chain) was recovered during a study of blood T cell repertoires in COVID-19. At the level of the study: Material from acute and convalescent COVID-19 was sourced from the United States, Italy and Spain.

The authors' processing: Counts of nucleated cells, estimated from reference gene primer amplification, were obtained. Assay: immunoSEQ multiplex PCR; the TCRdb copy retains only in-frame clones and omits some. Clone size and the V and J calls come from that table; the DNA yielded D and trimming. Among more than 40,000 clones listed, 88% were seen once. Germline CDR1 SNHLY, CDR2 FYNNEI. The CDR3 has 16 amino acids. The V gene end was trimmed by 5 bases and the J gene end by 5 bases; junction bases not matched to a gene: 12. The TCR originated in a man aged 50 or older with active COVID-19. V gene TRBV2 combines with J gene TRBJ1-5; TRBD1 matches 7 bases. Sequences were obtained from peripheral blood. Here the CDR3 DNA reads TGTGCCAGCAGTCCCCAAACCGGGACAGCCTATCAGCCCCAGCATTTT. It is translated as CASSPQTGTAYQPQHF. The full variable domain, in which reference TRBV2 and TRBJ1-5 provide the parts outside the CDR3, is EPEVTQTPSHQVTQMGQEVILRCVPISNHLYFYWYRQILGQKVEFLVSFYNNEISEKSEIFDDQFSVERPDGSNFTLKIRSTKLEDSAMYFCASSPQTGTAYQPQHFGDGTRLSIL.